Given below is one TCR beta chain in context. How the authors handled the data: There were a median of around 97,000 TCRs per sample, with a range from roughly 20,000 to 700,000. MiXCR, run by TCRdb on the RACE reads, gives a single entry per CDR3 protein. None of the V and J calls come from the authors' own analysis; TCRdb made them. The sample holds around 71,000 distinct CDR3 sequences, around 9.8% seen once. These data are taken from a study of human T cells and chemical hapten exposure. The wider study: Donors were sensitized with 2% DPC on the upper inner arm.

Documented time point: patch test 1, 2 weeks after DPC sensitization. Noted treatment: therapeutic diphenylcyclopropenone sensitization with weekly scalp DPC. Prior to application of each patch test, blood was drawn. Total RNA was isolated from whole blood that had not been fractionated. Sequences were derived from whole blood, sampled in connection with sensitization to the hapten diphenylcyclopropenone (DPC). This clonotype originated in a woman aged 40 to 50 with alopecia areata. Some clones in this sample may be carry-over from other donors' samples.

CDR3 bases: TGTGCCAGCAGTTATTTCGGGGAATACGAGCAGTACTTC. Its translation: CASSYFGEYEQYF. The genes are TRBV6-2 or TRBV6-3 and TRBJ2-7, with D possibly matching TRBD2 (5 bases). V lost 3 bases and J lost 4, with 10 bases in between. The CDR3 has 13 residues. Germline V gene lookup returns CDR1 MNHEY and CDR2 SVGEGT.